The subject of this entry is one TCR beta chain. The data derive from a study of T-cell reconstitution after alpha-beta-depleted transplantation in children. Looked up from germline, CDR1 is MNHEY and CDR2 is SMNVEV (reference sequence). The germline V and J ends were trimmed by 6 bases and 7 bases, with 19 bases remaining between them. The CDR3 has 14 residues. Using unique molecular identifiers, the investigators prepared the TCRbeta library. TCRdb reprocessed the PCR reads with MiXCR, giving one entry per CDR3 protein. The sample lists 500,000 to 600,000 distinct CDR3 sequences, about 31% occurring once.

This TCR came from a human donor who donated a stem cell graft to a child with aplastic anemia. Sequences were derived from PBMCs from the stem cell graft donor, sampled from the stem cell graft. The rearrangement links TRBV27 to TRBJ2-7; possibly TRBD1 for D (5 bases). The CDR3 here is CASSKGPSVREQYF. In nucleotides, the CDR3 is TGTGCCAGCAGCAAGGGGCCATCGGTGAGGGAGCAGTACTTC.